The 6 T cell receptor beta chains below come from one sample, sequenced in a study of shared clonotypes between healthy human individuals. Only in-frame clones appear in the TCRdb table, and some are missing; sequencing was by immunoSEQ multiplex PCR. The data contain approximately 710,000 clones, roughly 88% of them singletons. What was sequenced was memory CD8+ T cells from PBMCs. Sample subset: CD45RO+ cells pooled with CCR7-negative TemRA cells. These receptors all stem from a man aged 18 to 35 in good health. Some clones in this sample may be carry-over from other donors' samples.

The chain recombines TRBV7-2 with TRBJ2-2; D may be TRBD1 or TRBD2 (5 bases each). Germline CDR1 reads SGHTA; CDR2 reads FQGNSA. This CDR3 has 15 amino acids. Trimming shortened V by 3 bases and J by 3 bases, and 11 bases separated the two germline ends. The CDR3 region is CASSFWDGDTGELFF. The CDR3 region has the DNA TGTGCCAGCAGCTTCTGGGACGGGGACACCGGGGAGCTGTTTTTT.

The chain joins TRBV7-6 to TRBJ1-3, with D hard to call. Germline values: CDR1 SGHVS, CDR2 FNYEAQ. CDR3 size: 15 residues. V was cut by 4 bases and J by 2 bases, with 12 bases left in between. CDR3: CASSSWESAGNTIYF. DNA of the CDR3: TGTGCCAGCAGCTCCTGGGAAAGTGCTGGAAACACCATATATTTT.

The V gene is TRBV15, the J gene TRBJ2-1; D is perhaps TRBD2 (5 bases). This CDR3 has 18 residues. The germline CDR1 and CDR2 sequences are LNHNV and YYDKDF (reference sequence). V was trimmed by 0 bases and J by 2 bases, leaving 17 bases between them. The CDR3 DNA is TGTGCCACCAGCAGAGATCGCGTGGGAGAGGAAACCTACAATGAGCAGTTCTTC. Encoded protein: CATSRDRVGEETYNEQFF.

The genes are TRBV19 and TRBJ1-1; D unresolved. The CDR3 covers 14 residues. V was pared by 7 bases and J by 0 bases, with 12 bases between. Germline CDR1 LNHDA, CDR2 SQIVND (reference sequence). Here the CDR3 reads CASKYRDLNTEAFF. The CDR3 DNA is TGTGCCAGTAAGTATCGAGATTTGAACACTGAAGCTTTCTTT.

The V call is TRBV5-6, the J call TRBJ2-3; 8 bases are a match to TRBD2. V was clipped by 4 bases and J by 2 bases; unmatched bases: 6. The CDR3 runs 15 residues. CDR1 SGHDT and CDR2 YYEEEE come from the germline V gene. Here the CDR3 reads CASSMTSAYTDTQYF. The CDR3 nucleotides are TGTGCCAGCAGCATGACTAGCGCCTACACAGATACGCAGTATTTT. Drawing the rest from reference TRBV5-6 and TRBJ2-3, the complete variable domain is DAGVTQSPTHLIKTRGQQVTLRCSPKSGHDTVSWYQQALGQGPQFIFQYYEEEERQRGNFPDRFSGHQFPNYSSELNVNALLLGDSALYLCASSMTSAYTDTQYFGPGTRLTVL.

The chain has TRBV15 and TRBJ2-1, with D possibly being TRBD2 (6 bases). The germline CDR1 and CDR2 sequences are LNHNV and YYDKDF (reference sequence). The V end was cut by 1 base, the J end by 6 bases, with 16 bases between. The CDR3 is made up of 16 amino acids. CDR3 region: CATSRGGESSPNEQFF. In DNA, the CDR3 is TGTGCCACCAGCAGAGGGGGGGAATCGTCCCCCAATGAGCAGTTCTTC. Filled out from reference TRBV15 and TRBJ2-1, the complete variable domain reads DAMVIQNPRYQVTQFGKPVTLSCSQTLNHNVMYWYQQKSSQAPKLLFHYYDKDFNNEADTPDNFQSRRPNTSFCFLDIRSPGLGDTAMYLCATSRGGESSPNEQFFGPGTRLTVL.